The next 15 T cell receptor beta chains were all read from a single sample in a study of beta chain features in type 1 diabetes. Broader study findings: Type 1 diabetes patients showed a moderate but significant shortening of TCRB CDR3s in all four CD4+ subsets.

The whole isolated RNA underwent reverse transcription, so sequencing captured expressed TCRB transcripts. The table came from immunoSEQ multiplex PCR; TCRdb's copy has only in-frame clones and leaves some out. The sample shows 150,000 to 200,000 clones, 6.5% to 8.5% of them seen only once. Their target antigens are unknown. Specimen: central memory CD4+ T cells from blood. The source is a woman between 18 and 30 years old with type 1 diabetes.

The chain is built from TRBV28 and TRBJ1-2; tentative D call: TRBD1 (6 bases). There are 14 residues in the CDR3. The V gene lost 7 bases and the J gene lost 8 bases, with 20 bases spanning the gap. Germline-derived CDR1 and CDR2 are MDHEN and SYDVKM. CDR3 DNA sequence: TGTGCCAGCATTACCCCTGTGGGGGGGGGCGGCTACACCTTC. This encodes CASITPVGGGGYTF.

This clone appeared a few times. Here the CDR3 DNA reads TGCAGCGCGGCGAACACCGGGGAGCTGTTTTTT. Translation: CSAANTGELFF. This chain uses TRBV29-1 with TRBJ2-2, with unresolved D. This CDR3 comprises 11 residues. Germline V gene data show CDR1 as SQVTM and CDR2 as ANQGSEA. V lost 7 bases and J 0 bases, leaving 3 bases between the germline ends.

This clone was counted a few times. The CDR3 DNA follows: TGCGCCAGCAGCTTGCAACTTGGCGGGACCAACTCCTACGAGCAGTACTTC. Protein sequence: CASSLQLGGTNSYEQYF. The J gene is TRBJ2-5, the V gene TRBV5-1; D might be TRBD2 (6 bases). The better agreement between TRBJ2-7 and the DNA end casts doubt on the J call. CDR3 length: 17 amino acids. Germline V gene lookup returns CDR1 SGHRS and CDR2 YFSETQ.

This clone was observed a handful of times. This chain joins TRBV12-5 and TRBJ2-5; D ambiguous. CDR1 is LGHNT and CDR2 is FRNRAP in the germline V gene. The length of the CDR3 is 10 residues. Trimming cost V 7 bases and J 4 bases, with 4 bases left between them. The CDR3 here is CASARETQYF. The CDR3, as DNA: TGTGCTAGTGCTCGAGAGACCCAGTACTTC.

The chain is built from TRBV5-1 and TRBJ2-1; 11 nucleotides agree with TRBD2. Losses at the gene ends were 4 bases for V and 7 bases for J; bases not matched to a gene: 7. Germline loops: CDR1 SGHRS, CDR2 YFSETQ. The CDR3 has 15 residues. The CDR3, as DNA: TGCGCCAGCAGCCAGACTAGCGGGATTGGGAATGAGCAGTTCTTC. This translates into CASSQTSGIGNEQFF.

This clone appeared a few times. V and J are TRBV12-5 and TRBJ2-7; a weak D match, TRBD1 (5 bases). The CDR3 runs to 11 residues. Germline V lookup: CDR1 LGHNT, CDR2 FRNRAP. The V end was cut by 2 bases, the J end by 6 bases, with 5 bases between. This chain's CDR3 is CASGLRGEQYF. CDR3 coding DNA: TGTGCTAGTGGTTTGAGGGGCGAGCAGTACTTC.

This clone has just a few counts. The chain is built from TRBV2 and TRBJ1-5; 7 bases align to TRBD1. With 2 bases clipped from V and 2 bases from J, the junction kept 3 bases outside the gene matches. This CDR3 is 15 amino acids long. Germline-derived CDR1 and CDR2 are SNHLY and FYNNEI. CDR3 nucleotides: TGTGCCAGCAGTGAATCGACAGGGCGCAATCAGCCCCAGCATTTT. The encoded protein is CASSESTGRNQPQHF.

The DNA for the CDR3 is TGCGCCAGCAGCATGGGTCGAACGGGTGAAAAACTGTTTTTT. The encoded protein is CASSMGRTGEKLFF. This chain connects TRBV5-1 to TRBJ1-4; D is undetermined. The CDR3 loop spans 14 amino acids. Germline V gene sequence: CDR1 SGHRS, CDR2 YFSETQ. Trimming left V 4 bases short and J 7 bases short, with 14 bases between.

This clone was seen only a few times. V usage is TRBV11-3 and J usage is TRBJ2-3; 8 positions match TRBD1. Germline V lookup: CDR1 SGHNT, CDR2 YENEEA. After removal of 3 bases from V and 4 bases from J, the junction contained 6 bases not matched to a gene. This CDR3 is built from 15 residues. The chain's CDR3 is CASSLNPGGADTQYF. CDR3 bases: TGTGCCAGCAGCTTGAACCCAGGGGGCGCAGATACGCAGTATTTT.

Here the CDR3 DNA reads TGTGCCAGCAGCCAAGATCTGACAATCCGTGAGCAGTTCTTC. Translating gives CASSQDLTIREQFF. This chain joins TRBV4-2 and TRBJ2-1, with D unresolved. The CDR3 has 14 amino acids. CDR1 and CDR2 from the germline V gene are LGHNA and YNFKEQ. Trimming left V 0 bases short and J 9 bases short, with 12 bases between.

The chain couples TRBV7-2 to TRBJ2-3; 12 positions match TRBD2. This CDR3 comprises 18 residues. Germline V gives CDR1 SGHTA, CDR2 FQGNSA. After removal of 4 bases from V and 6 bases from J, the junction contained 14 bases not matched to a gene. Here the CDR3 DNA reads TGTGCCAGCAGCTCAGCGGGCCTACTAGCGGGGGGAGGGGATACGCAGTATTTT. It is translated as CASSSAGLLAGGGDTQYF.

This chain links TRBV6-1 with TRBJ2-5; TRBD1 aligns across 10 bases. CDR3 length equals 15 residues. V trimming: 9 bases; J trimming: 5 bases; junction bases outside the gene matches: 12. Germline CDR1 and CDR2: MNHNS and SASEGT. CDR3 sequence reads: CARSTGQGPAETQYF. CDR3 sequence (DNA): TGTGCCAGATCCACGGGACAGGGGCCAGCGGAGACCCAGTACTTC.

The chain uses TRBV4-3 and TRBJ1-1; the D is unclear. Germline V gene data show CDR1 as LGHNA and CDR2 as YSLEER. The CDR3 covers 13 residues. Trimming took off 0 bases at V and 6 bases at J, with 8 bases between the two ends. The CDR3 DNA follows: TGCGCCAGCAGCCAAGAAGACTCTTCTGAAGCTTTCTTT. Translation: CASSQEDSSEAFF.

The rearrangement links TRBV30 to TRBJ2-3; tentatively, D is TRBD2 (5 bases). The germline gives CDR1 GTSNPN, CDR2 SVGIG (reference sequence). This CDR3 comprises 15 residues. The germline V and J ends were trimmed by 2 bases and 2 bases, with 14 bases remaining between them. The CDR3 spells CAWSRSGHTTDTQYF. CDR3 DNA: TGTGCCTGGAGTAGAAGCGGTCATACCACAGATACGCAGTATTTT.

This clone appeared a few times. This sequence joins TRBV28 and TRBJ2-7, with 11 bases matching TRBD1. The length of the CDR3 is 16 residues. The trim removed 5 bases at V and 5 bases at J, leaving 11 bases unmatched. CDR1 is MDHEN, CDR2 SYDVKM, per germline. This CDR3 reads CASSPHVDRGLNEQYF. The CDR3 coding sequence is TGTGCCAGCAGTCCCCACGTGGACAGGGGGCTCAACGAGCAGTACTTC.